This T cell receptor beta chain was captured in a study of EBV T-cell therapy then PD-1 blockade in nasopharyngeal carcinoma. Stated treatment: AdE1-LMPpoly-expanded autologous EBV-specific T-cell therapy followed by anti-PD-1 nivolumab. Trimming stripped 2 bases from V and 4 bases from J, with 12 bases between. Germline V lookup: CDR1 MNHNS, CDR2 SASEGT. This CDR3 is built from 14 residues. Data came from immunoSEQ multiplex PCR; TCRdb stores just in-frame clones and leaves some out. Here the sample spans some 20,000 clones, 84% being singletons. As concerns this clone: Its antigen is undetermined.

The sequence derives from a man aged 35-49 years with nasopharyngeal carcinoma. Source: CD8+ T cells from blood, taken at day 33 from a patient whose treatment included autologous EBV-specific T cells and nivolumab. The chain recombines TRBV6-1 with TRBJ2-7; the D gene is possibly TRBD2 (6 bases). CDR3 loop: CASSERYGGYEQYF. The CDR3 DNA is TGTGCCAGCAGTGAAAGGTACGGGGGATACGAGCAGTACTTC.